What follows describes a single TCR beta chain. The entry originates in a study of blood T cell repertoires in COVID-19. Sequencing was performed with immunoSEQ multiplex PCR; in TCRdb, only in-frame clones are kept and a portion is missing. The table records 50,000 to 80,000 clones, roughly 75% of them present only once. There are 15 residues in the CDR3. From germline, CDR1 is LGHNA and CDR2 YNFKEQ. Trimming removed 6 bases at V and 0 bases at J, with 13 bases between. The chain carries TRBV4-2 and TRBJ2-3; D unclear. The receptor was derived from a man in his sixties with COVID-19, enrolled during active disease. The sequenced sample consisted of peripheral blood. This chain's CDR3 is CASSQTTTSTDTQYF. In DNA, the CDR3 is TGTGCCAGCAGTCAGACCACTACTAGCACAGATACGCAGTATTTT.